The 17 T cell receptor beta chains below were found in one sample sequenced in a study of T cell repertoires in cytomegalovirus infection. TCRdb reprocessed the reads via MiXCR and lists one record per CDR3 protein. The data contain roughly 640,000 distinct CDR3 sequences, roughly 26% of them seen just once; the ten biggest clones take up approximately 8%. Specimen: CD8+ T cells from PBMCs. All receptors derive from a human donor in good health (CMV status not recorded). Some clones in this sample may be carry-over from other donors' samples.

This clonotype was observed a few times. J is TRBJ2-7 and V is TRBV29-1, with D hard to call. Germline V gene sequence: CDR1 SQVTM, CDR2 ANQGSEA. This CDR3 has 13 residues. The V gene lost 4 bases and the J gene lost 0 bases, with 10 bases spanning the gap. CDR3 nucleotide sequence: TGCAGCGTTGTAAAGGAGAGCTCCTACGAGCAGTACTTC. Residues: CSVVKESSYEQYF.

In this sample, this clonotype turned up many times. The rearrangement joins TRBV7-9 to TRBJ2-1; a possible D gene is TRBD1 (5 bases). Per germline, CDR1 SEHNR and CDR2 FQNEAQ (reference sequence). The CDR3 runs to 14 residues. The V end was cut by 2 bases, the J end by 7 bases, with 12 bases between. CDR3: CASSLRQQGNEQFF. As DNA, the CDR3 is TGTGCCAGCAGCTTAAGACAGCAAGGAAATGAGCAGTTCTTC.

This clonotype appeared a few times. This chain joins TRBV25-1 and TRBJ2-7; 7 bases align to TRBD2. V was pared by 2 bases and J by 5 bases, with 12 bases of the junction left unmatched. The length of the CDR3 is 16 residues. The V gene's germline CDR1 is MGHDK and CDR2 SYGVNS. The CDR3 region is CASSENPLGGVDEQYF. The CDR3, as DNA: TGTGCCAGCAGTGAAAACCCCCTGGGGGGGGTGGACGAGCAGTACTTC.

The table lists this clonotype with a few counts. V gene TRBV28 combines with J gene TRBJ1-4, with 8 bases aligning to TRBD1. There are 15 residues in the CDR3. Germline V lookup: CDR1 MDHEN, CDR2 SYDVKM. V dropped 5 bases and J dropped 8; count of bases not matched to a gene: 10. CDR3 sequence: CASSGRTGYFEKLFF. The CDR3 coding sequence is TGTGCCAGCAGTGGCAGGACAGGGTACTTCGAAAAACTGTTTTTT.

The chain carries TRBV20-1 and TRBJ2-7; TRBD1 is a possible D gene (6 bases). The CDR3 runs to 13 residues. Germline loops: CDR1 DFQATT, CDR2 SNEGSKA (reference sequence). V lost 6 bases, J lost 3 bases, and 15 bases lay in between. CDR3 DNA: TGCAGTGCGAGAAGGTACAGGGACTACGAGCAGTACGTC. This encodes CSARRYRDYEQYV.

This clonotype appeared many times. The chain links TRBV19 to TRBJ2-2; 7 nucleotides line up with TRBD2. The V gene's germline CDR1 is LNHDA and CDR2 SQIVND (reference sequence). V lost 5 bases and J lost 4; bases outside the gene matches: 10. CDR3 length equals 16 residues. CDR3 in DNA: TGTGCCAGTAGTCCCCTCGGCGGGGGTGGCACCGGGGAGCTGTTTTTT. Translated: CASSPLGGGGTGELFF.

The V call is TRBV19, the J call TRBJ2-7, with D possibly TRBD1 on 5 matching bases. The CDR3 runs 16 residues. Germline V lookup: CDR1 LNHDA, CDR2 SQIVND (reference sequence). Trimming left V 5 bases short and J 0 bases short, with 17 bases between. This CDR3 reads CASSPPWGGYSYEQYF. The CDR3 DNA reads TGTGCCAGTAGTCCCCCGTGGGGCGGATACTCCTACGAGCAGTACTTC.

CDR3 bases: TGTGCCAGCAGCTTGATCTCGACTAGCCGGTACAATGAGCAGTTCTTC. Residues: CASSLISTSRYNEQFF. V usage is TRBV7-4 and J usage is TRBJ2-1; TRBD2 aligns across 7 bases. The CDR3 length is 16 residues. V gave up 3 bases and J gave up 4 bases; unmatched junction bases: 9. CDR1 is SGHVT and CDR2 is SQSDAQ in the germline V gene.

This chain uses TRBV7-9 with TRBJ2-5; weak D call: TRBD1 (5 bases). This CDR3 comprises 15 residues. The ends were cut back, 6 bases at V and 2 bases at J, with 16 bases in the middle. The germline V gene has CDR1 SEHNR and CDR2 FQNEAQ (reference sequence). The DNA of the CDR3 is TGTGCCAGCAGTTCCGCGGACAACAATCAAGAGACCCAGTACTTC. Translated, it gives CASSSADNNQETQYF. The whole variable domain, filled in from reference TRBV7-9 and TRBJ2-5, reads DTGVSQNPRHKITKRGQNVTFRCDPISEHNRLYWYRQTLGQGPEFLTYFQNEAQLEKSRLLSDRFSAERPKGSFSTLEIQRTEQGDSAMYLCASSSADNNQETQYFGPGTRLLVL.

This clonotype was counted once. The CDR3 DNA is TGTGCCAGCAGCCAGGCCGGGACCCGCCCTCTCAATGAGCAGTTCTTC. Its protein is CASSQAGTRPLNEQFF. This chain joins TRBV4-2 and TRBJ2-1; D is perhaps TRBD1 or TRBD2 (5 bases each). This CDR3 has 16 residues. V was trimmed by 3 bases and J by 6 bases, leaving 18 bases between them. In germline, CDR1 is LGHNA, CDR2 YNFKEQ.

This clonotype was seen ten or more times. This chain connects TRBV7-6 to TRBJ2-7; TRBD1 agrees at 8 bases. CDR3 size: 13 residues. In germline, CDR1 is SGHVS, CDR2 FNYEAQ. J lost 5 bases, V lost 4 bases, and 4 bases had no gene match. Here the CDR3 reads CASSSTGVNEQYF. CDR3 bases: TGTGCCAGCAGCTCGACAGGGGTAAACGAGCAGTACTTC. The full variable domain, in which reference TRBV7-6 and TRBJ2-7 provide the parts outside the CDR3, is GAGVSQSPRYKVTKRGQDVALRCDPISGHVSLYWYRQALGQGPEFLTYFNYEAQQDKSGLPNDRFSAERPEGSISTLTIQRTEQRDSAMYRCASSSTGVNEQYFGPGTRLTVT.

This clonotype was detected a few times. The chain combines TRBV15 with TRBJ2-1; D is uncertain. Germline values: CDR1 LNHNV, CDR2 YYDKDF (reference sequence). This CDR3 comprises 13 residues. V shed 0 bases and J shed 6 bases, with 6 bases lying between them. CDR3 sequence reads: CATSRDLGNEQFF. The CDR3 bases are TGTGCCACCAGCAGAGATCTAGGCAATGAGCAGTTCTTC.

This CDR3 is CASSYSRTSGSYNEQFF. The CDR3 DNA reads TGTGCCAGCAGTTACTCGAGGACTAGCGGGAGCTACAATGAGCAGTTCTTC. V usage is TRBV6-2 or TRBV6-3 and J usage is TRBJ2-1; TRBD2 aligns across 13 bases. Germline V lookup: CDR1 MNHEY, CDR2 SVGEGT. Trimming cost V 0 bases and J 3 bases; bases outside gene matches: 2. CDR3 length equals 17 residues.

As regards this clonotype: The junction departs from the called germline gene at one end, perhaps through a read error. The chain uses TRBV6-1 and TRBJ2-4; perhaps TRBD1 as D (6 bases). The CDR3 has 12 residues. Germline assignment: CDR1 MNHNS and CDR2 SASEGT. The DNA of the CDR3 is TGTGCCGGCAGTTCGACAGGATGGATTCAGTACTTC. It translates to CAGSSTGWIQYF.

This clonotype was detected only a few times. This chain connects TRBV2 to TRBJ1-1; the D is unclear. The germline CDR1 and CDR2 sequences are SNHLY and FYNNEI. Trimming removed 6 bases from V and 7 bases from J, with 12 bases in between. The CDR3 spans 12 residues. The CDR3 sequence is CASSPDDDEAFF. The CDR3 DNA reads TGTGCCAGCAGCCCGGACGACGATGAAGCTTTCTTT.

The chain combines TRBV28 with TRBJ2-7; no reliable D call. Germline lookup yields CDR1 MDHEN and CDR2 SYDVKM. CDR3 length: 14 residues. The V end was cut by 1 base, the J end by 9 bases, with 16 bases between. The CDR3 nucleotides are TGTGCCAGCAGTTTATTGTTAGGAAAACTCTGGCAGTACGTC. Translation gives CASSLLLGKLWQYV.

This clonotype was seen a few times. The chain carries TRBV20-1 and TRBJ2-7; D is perhaps TRBD1 (5 bases). CDR1 and CDR2 from the germline V gene are DFQATT and SNEGSKA (reference sequence). CDR3 length equals 14 residues. The V and J ends lost 1 base and 2 bases respectively, with 12 bases between them. The CDR3 coding sequence is TGCAGTGCTAGAGGCATAGGGGAAACCTACGAGCAGTACTTC. Its protein product is CSARGIGETYEQYF.